This T cell receptor beta chain was sequenced for a study of blood T cell repertoires in COVID-19. Measured with immunoSEQ multiplex PCR; TCRdb has only the in-frame clones, and not every one. The repertoire holds 45,000 to 65,000 clones, with around 86% as singletons. The germline V gene encodes CDR1 SGDLS and CDR2 YYNGEE. The V and J ends lost 3 bases and 0 bases respectively, with 4 bases between them. This CDR3 is built from 13 residues. The sequence was obtained from a man aged 45-60 years with active COVID-19. The chain recombines TRBV9 with TRBJ1-3; no clear D gene. Sequencing was done on a sample of peripheral blood. In DNA, the CDR3 is TGTGCCAGCAGCGCCAGCTCTGGAAACACCATATATTTT. Protein: CASSASSGNTIYF. The full variable domain, in which reference TRBV9 and TRBJ1-3 provide the parts outside the CDR3, is DSGVTQTPKHLITATGQRVTLRCSPRSGDLSVYWYQQSLDQGLQFLIQYYNGEERAKGNILERFSAQQFPDLHSELNLSSLELGDSALYFCASSASSGNTIYFGEGSWLTVV.